This T cell receptor (beta chain) was sequenced during a study of T cell responses to AZD1222 COVID-19 vaccine. The CDR3 sequence is 13 residues long. V shed 3 bases and J shed 9 bases, with 14 bases lying between them. Germline V gives CDR1 SNHLY, CDR2 FYNNEI. Sequencing used immunoSEQ multiplex PCR; TCRdb keeps in-frame clones, though not all of them. The sample shows tens of thousands of clones, about nine tenths of them seen only once. This clone has a handful of counts. V and J are TRBV2 and TRBJ1-1; D is unresolved. The material was peripheral blood, obtained on day 0 of AZD1222 vaccination. This TCR was recovered from an adult in good health. In nucleotides, the CDR3 is TGTGCCAGCAGTGAGGGTACCCGTTCTAAAGCTTTCTTT. The encoded protein is CASSEGTRSKAFF.